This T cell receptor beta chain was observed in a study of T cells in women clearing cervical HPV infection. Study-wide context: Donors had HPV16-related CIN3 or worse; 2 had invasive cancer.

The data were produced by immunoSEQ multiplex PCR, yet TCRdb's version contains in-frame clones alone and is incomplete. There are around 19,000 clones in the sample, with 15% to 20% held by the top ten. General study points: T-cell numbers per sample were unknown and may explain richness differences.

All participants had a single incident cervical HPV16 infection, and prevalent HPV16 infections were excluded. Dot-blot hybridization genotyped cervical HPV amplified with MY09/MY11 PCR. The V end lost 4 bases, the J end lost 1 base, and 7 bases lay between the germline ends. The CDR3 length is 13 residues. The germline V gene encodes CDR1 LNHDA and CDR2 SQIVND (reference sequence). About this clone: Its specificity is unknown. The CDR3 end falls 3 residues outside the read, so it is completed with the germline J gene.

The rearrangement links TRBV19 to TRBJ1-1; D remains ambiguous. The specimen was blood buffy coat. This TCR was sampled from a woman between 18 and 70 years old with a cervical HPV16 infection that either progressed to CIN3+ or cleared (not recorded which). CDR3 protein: CASSTSGNTEAFF. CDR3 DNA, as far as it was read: TGTGCCAGTAGTACCTCAGGGAACACTGAA.